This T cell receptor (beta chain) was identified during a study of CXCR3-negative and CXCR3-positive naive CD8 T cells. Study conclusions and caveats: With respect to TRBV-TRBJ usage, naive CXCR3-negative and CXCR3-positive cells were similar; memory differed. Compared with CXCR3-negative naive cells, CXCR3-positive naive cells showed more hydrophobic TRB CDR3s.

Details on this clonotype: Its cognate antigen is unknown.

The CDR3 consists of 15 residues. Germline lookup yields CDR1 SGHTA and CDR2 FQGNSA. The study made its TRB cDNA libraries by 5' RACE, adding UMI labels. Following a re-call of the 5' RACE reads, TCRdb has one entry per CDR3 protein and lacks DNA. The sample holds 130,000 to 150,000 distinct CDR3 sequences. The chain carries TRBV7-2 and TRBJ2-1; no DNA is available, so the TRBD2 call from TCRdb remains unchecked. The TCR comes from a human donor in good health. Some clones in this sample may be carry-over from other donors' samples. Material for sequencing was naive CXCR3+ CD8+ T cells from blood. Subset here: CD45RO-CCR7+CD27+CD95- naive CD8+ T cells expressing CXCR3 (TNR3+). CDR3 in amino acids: CASSLAGEDYNEQFF.